The rows below give T cell receptor beta chains drawn from one sample of a study of vaccination and CD4 T cells after COVID-19. These receptors have no identified antigens. TCRdb independently ran MiXCR on the PCR reads; one entry per CDR3 protein. In the table there are 9,500 to 13,000 distinct CDR3 sequences, 65% of which are singletons. The input for sequencing was CD4+ T cells from blood, cultured in vitro, taken before SARS-CoV-2 vaccination. The origin of the receptors is a human donor who had recovered from COVID-19. Both conserved end residues are part of each CDR3. D genes are given only for firm matches. Part of the rows lack a size; the others show once, few, many or a class for expanded clones.

>NA|TRBJ2-5|TRBV7-9|NA
TGTGCCAGCAGCTTAGTACCAGCTATCCAAGAGACCCAGTACTTC
CASSLVPAIQETQYF
>NA|TRBJ1-1|TRBV20-1|NA
TGCAGTGCTAGGGGGGCCGGGAACACTGAAGCTTTCTTT
CSARGAGNTEAFF
>NA|TRBJ2-2|TRBV19|NA
TGTGCCAGTACCCAGCCACTAGCTGGCACCGGGGAGCTGTTTTTT
CASTQPLAGTGELFF
>TRBD2|TRBJ2-3|TRBV10-3|NA
TGTGCCATCAGCGAGAGCATCCGGGGGGAAGATACGCAGTATTTT
CAISESIRGEDTQYF
>NA|TRBJ1-5|TRBV28|NA
TGTGCCAGCAGTTTATCGGGCGGGGTTCGAAGTCAGCCCCAGCATTTT
CASSLSGGVRSQPQHF
>NA|TRBJ1-5|TRBV2|NA
TGTGCCAGCAGTGAGTCGGGGGTAGTGCAGCCCCAGCATTTT
CASSESGVVQPQHF
>NA|TRBJ2-7|TRBV20-1|few
TGCAGTGCTAGGGGCCCGCCTTTTTCCTACGAGCAGTACTTC
CSARGPPFSYEQYF
>TRBD2|TRBJ2-1|TRBV30|few
TGTGCCTGGACCTCTAGCGGATCCTACAATGAGCAGTTCTTC
CAWTSSGSYNEQFF
>TRBD2|TRBJ2-1|TRBV5-4|NA
TGTGCCAGCAGCGGGGGCGGGAGGGAGCAGTTCTTC
CASSGGGREQFF
>TRBD1|TRBJ2-1|TRBV12-3/TRBV12-4|NA
TGTGCCAGCAGTCCAAGACAGGGTTTCTACAATGAGCAGTTCTTC
CASSPRQGFYNEQFF
>NA|TRBJ2-1|TRBV7-2|NA
TGTGCCAGCACCCAATTCGGGAGACAGACCGCTGAGCAGTTCTTC
CASTQFGRQTAEQFF
>NA|TRBJ1-2|TRBV24-1|NA
TGTGCCACGAGTCCCGGGCTGGAGGGTGGCTACACCTTC
CATSPGLEGGYTF
>NA|TRBJ2-1|TRBV27|once
TGTGCCAGCAGTCCTAAAACCGGGACCTTCATTTACAATGAGCAGTTCTTC
CASSPKTGTFIYNEQFF
>NA|TRBJ2-3|TRBV11-2|NA
TGTGCCAGCAGCTCCCCAAAACAGGGCGGTACGCAGTATTTT
CASSSPKQGGTQYF
>TRBD2|TRBJ2-7|TRBV6-4|NA
TGTGCCAGCAGTGATCGGTGGGAGGGGACCTACGAGCAGTACTTC
CASSDRWEGTYEQYF
>TRBD1|TRBJ1-2|TRBV20-1|NA
TGCAGTGCTAGAGCCTTGACCGGGACAGGGAACTATGGCTACACCTTC
CSARALTGTGNYGYTF
>TRBD1|TRBJ1-2|TRBV20-1|NA
TGCAGTGCAGGGGGCGCCTACTATGGCCACACCTTC
CSAGGAYYGHTF
>TRBD2|TRBJ2-4|TRBV15|few
TGTGCCACCAGTAAGAGCGGGAGGAGGGTGGAAGAAAACATTCAGTACTTC
CATSKSGRRVEENIQYF
>NA|TRBJ1-5|TRBV6-1|NA
TGTGCCAGCAGTGAATGGGGGGACACGGGTCAGCCCCAGCATTTT
CASSEWGDTGQPQHF
>TRBD2|TRBJ2-5|TRBV24-1|few
TGTGCCACCAGTGATTCGACTAGCGGGAGCTTTGAGACCCAGTACTTC
CATSDSTSGSFETQYF
>TRBD2|TRBJ2-1|TRBV6-1|NA
TGTGCCAGCAGAACCACGGCGGGGGCTAGCGGGAGGGGGAGGAGCTCCTACAATGAGCAGTTCTTC
CASRTTAGASGRGRSSYNEQFF
>TRBD1|TRBJ1-5|TRBV27|NA
TGTGCCAGCAGCCGCCAGGGCAGGGGGGAAGGTCAGCCCCAGCATTTT
CASSRQGRGEGQPQHF
>NA|TRBJ2-5|TRBV12-3/TRBV12-4|few
TGTGCCAGCAGTCCCCCCGGCGGGAACCCACACGAGACCCAGTACTTC
CASSPPGGNPHETQYF
>NA|TRBJ2-7|TRBV7-2|NA
TGTGCCAGCAGCTTAGGTTTCGACTCGATCTCCTACGAGCAGTACTTC
CASSLGFDSISYEQYF